This T cell receptor beta chain was identified during a study of metastatic and nonmetastatic thyroid tumors. The overall study: The comparison covered peripheral blood and tumor or nodule tissue in malignant and benign thyroid patients. Study results and caveats: Compared with benign nodules, malignant thyroid tumors were reported to have significantly higher TCR beta diversity in both blood and tumor.

TCRdb redid the clone calls on the PCR reads using MiXCR. The sample has roughly 98,000 clones, about 15% seen once; the top ten hold just over 3.5%. Every patient was untreated before thyroid surgery. This clone has more than one count but fewer than ten. Its target is unknown. A single base separates this from a much larger clone, so it may be a read error. The sequenced sample consisted of blood. The origin of this receptor is a female donor with papillary thyroid cancer or a benign thyroid nodule (not recorded which). Some clones in this sample may be carry-over from other donors' samples.

This CDR3 is CSARGTSAECEQYF. The CDR3 DNA is TGCAGTGCTAGGGGGACTTCCGCAGAATGCGAGCAGTACTTC. The chain has TRBV20-1 and TRBJ2-7, with D possibly matching TRBD2 (6 bases). Trimming left V 3 bases short and J 6 bases short, with 18 bases between. CDR3 length: 14 amino acids. Looked up from germline, CDR1 is DFQATT and CDR2 is SNEGSKA (reference sequence).